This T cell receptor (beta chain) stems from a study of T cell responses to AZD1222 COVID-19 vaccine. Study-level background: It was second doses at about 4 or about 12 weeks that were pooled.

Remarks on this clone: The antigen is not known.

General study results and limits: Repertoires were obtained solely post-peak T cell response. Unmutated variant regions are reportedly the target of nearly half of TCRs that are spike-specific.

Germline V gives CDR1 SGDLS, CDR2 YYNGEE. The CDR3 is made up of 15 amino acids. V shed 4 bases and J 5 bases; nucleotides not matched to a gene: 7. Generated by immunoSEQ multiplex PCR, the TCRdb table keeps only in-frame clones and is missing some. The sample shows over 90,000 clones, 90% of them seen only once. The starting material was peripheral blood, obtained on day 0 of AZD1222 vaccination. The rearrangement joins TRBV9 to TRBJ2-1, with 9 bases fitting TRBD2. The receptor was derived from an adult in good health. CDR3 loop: CASSLRLAVHNEQFF. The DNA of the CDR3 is TGTGCCAGCAGCCTCAGACTAGCGGTCCACAATGAGCAGTTCTTC.